This passage covers 28 T cell receptor beta chains from one sample sequenced in a study of blood T cell repertoires in COVID-19. Profiled with immunoSEQ multiplex PCR; TCRdb holds only in-frame clones, not every one. Of about 100,000 clones listed, around 73% were seen once; the top ten hold about 9.6%. The sequencing sample was made of peripheral blood. Source of these receptors: a man in his sixties with active or convalescent COVID-19.

This clone was recorded once. CDR3 in DNA: TGTGCCAGCAGCGCCTCCCAGGGGGCCGGGGAGACCCAGTACTTC. It specifies CASSASQGAGETQYF. J is TRBJ2-5 and V is TRBV5-8; the match to TRBD1 covers 8 bases. The CDR3 extends over 15 amino acids. Germline V lookup: CDR1 SGHTS, CDR2 YDEGEE. The ends lost 4 bases at V and 5 bases at J; junction bases unmatched: 10.

The chain is built from TRBV4-3 and TRBJ2-3; TRBD2 is a possible D gene (5 bases). V was trimmed by 4 bases and J by 7 bases, leaving 18 bases between them. CDR3 size: 15 residues. Germline V gene sequence: CDR1 LGHNA, CDR2 YSLEER. The CDR3 bases are TGCGCCAGCAGCCCAGAGACTATCCCCCCAAATACGCAGTATTTT. Its translation: CASSPETIPPNTQYF.

The rearrangement uses TRBV7-8 and TRBJ2-1, with TRBD2 identical over 8 bases. The CDR3 sequence is 13 residues long. The germline CDR1 and CDR2 sequences are SGHVS and FQNEAQ. V lost 10 bases to trimming and J lost 11 bases; unmatched junction nucleotides: 13. CDR3 loop: CATTGTRVSKQFF. The CDR3 DNA follows: TGTGCCACCACCGGGACTAGAGTTTCTAAGCAGTTCTTC.

CDR3: CASTKTGNTDTQYF. The CDR3 coding sequence is TGTGCCAGTACTAAGACAGGGAACACAGATACGCAGTATTTT. The chain carries TRBV19 and TRBJ2-3; TRBD1 aligns across 7 bases. The V segment lost 7 bases and the J segment 2 bases; nucleotides outside the gene matches: 6. Germline CDR1 is LNHDA and CDR2 is SQIVND (reference sequence). This CDR3 spans 14 amino acids.

This chain uses TRBV19 with TRBJ2-5; D is perhaps TRBD2 (5 bases). V was cut by 6 bases and J by 4 bases, with 12 bases left in between. The V gene's germline CDR1 is LNHDA and CDR2 SQIVND (reference sequence). CDR3 size: 13 residues. The CDR3 sequence is CASRRDSGETQYF. The CDR3 DNA is TGTGCCAGTAGGAGGGATTCGGGAGAGACCCAGTACTTC.

This clone was observed a few times. The V and J genes are TRBV12-1 and TRBJ2-7; the table's D call, TRBD2, has no DNA check behind it. TRBV12-1 is assigned pseudogene status. The CDR3 length is 16 residues. CDR3 sequence reads: CASSSPGGQPSYEQYV. Written as DNA, the CDR3 is TGTGCCAGCAGCTCTCCAGGCGGGCAGCCTTCATACGAGCAGTACGTC.

This sequence joins TRBV7-3 and TRBJ2-1; 12 bases are shared with TRBD2. This CDR3 is 17 amino acids long. V shed 6 bases, J shed 6 bases, and the junction held 12 bases outside the gene matches. CDR1 and CDR2 (germline): SGHTA, FQGTGA. The CDR3, as DNA: TGTGCCAGCAGTTCCGCGGGGACTAGCGGGTGGGGCAATGAGCAGTTCTTC. It specifies CASSSAGTSGWGNEQFF.

The chain couples TRBV28 to TRBJ2-7; TRBD2 matches 7 bases. The CDR3 covers 16 residues. Germline assignment: CDR1 MDHEN and CDR2 SYDVKM. The J segment lost 1 base and the V segment lost 5 bases, leaving 11 bases of the junction unmatched. CDR3 sequence reads: CASSPRASGSSYEQYV. The DNA of the CDR3 is TGTGCCAGCAGTCCCCGGGCTAGCGGCTCATCCTACGAGCAGTACGTC.

The chain joins TRBV11-2 to TRBJ2-6; D call uncertain. Germline V gives CDR1 SGHAT, CDR2 FQNNGV. The CDR3 spans 14 residues. V was trimmed by 5 bases and J by 0 bases, leaving 5 bases between them. Here the CDR3 reads CASSNTSGANVLTF. In nucleotides, the CDR3 is TGTGCCAGCAGCAACACCTCTGGGGCCAACGTCCTGACTTTC.

This chain links TRBV19 with TRBJ2-1; 7 bases match TRBD1. Germline V gene data show CDR1 as LNHDA and CDR2 as SQIVND (reference sequence). The CDR3 has 16 residues. The J segment lost 4 bases and the V segment lost 3 bases, leaving 9 bases of the junction unmatched. CDR3 protein: CASSINQQGLYNEQFF. CDR3 coding DNA: TGTGCCAGTAGTATTAACCAACAGGGGCTTTACAATGAGCAGTTCTTC.

The chain carries TRBV2 and TRBJ2-7, with D perhaps TRBD2 (5 bases). The germline V and J ends were trimmed by 7 bases and 6 bases, with 13 bases remaining between them. Looked up from germline, CDR1 is SNHLY and CDR2 is FYNNEI. The CDR3 runs 12 residues. The CDR3 is CASTRSRGEQYF. Written as DNA, the CDR3 is TGTGCCAGCACCAGATCCCGGGGCGAGCAGTACTTC.

This clone appeared a few times. The chain employs TRBV2 and TRBJ2-1, with 12 bases aligning to TRBD2. Looked up from germline, CDR1 is SNHLY and CDR2 is FYNNEI. The CDR3 is 13 amino acids. Trimming cost V 4 bases and J 11 bases; bases outside gene matches: 3. CDR3 nucleotides: TGTGCCAGCAGTGGACTAGCGGGGGTTAAGCAGTTCTTC. Translating gives CASSGLAGVKQFF.

This rearrangement joins TRBV3-1 (or the pseudogene TRBV3-2) to TRBJ2-5; 9 bases are shared with TRBD2. The CDR3 totals 15 residues. J lost 2 bases, V lost 5 bases, and 6 bases had no gene match. Germline CDR1 LGHDT, CDR2 YNNKEL (reference sequence). For the CDR3, the DNA is TGTGCCAGCAGCTCGGCTAGCGGGACTCAAGAGACCCAGTACTTC. As protein: CASSSASGTQETQYF.

This clone was found once. The genes are TRBV7-3 and TRBJ2-6; D perhaps matches TRBD1 (6 bases). V was clipped by 4 bases and J by 4 bases, with 14 bases between them. CDR1 is SGHTA and CDR2 is FQGTGA in the germline V gene. The CDR3 is 16 residues long. CDR3 DNA: TGTGCCAGCAGCTCACACACAGGGCCCGGGGCCAACGTCCTGACTTTC. Encoded protein: CASSSHTGPGANVLTF.

The J gene is TRBJ1-1, the V gene TRBV28; D unresolved. The V end lost 6 bases, the J end lost 0 bases, and 14 bases lay between the germline ends. Per germline, CDR1 MDHEN and CDR2 SYDVKM. This CDR3 has 15 amino acids. The CDR3 DNA reads as TGTGCCAGCAGACTAGGACGGGCCCTGAACACTGAAGCTTTCTTT. Translating it yields CASRLGRALNTEAFF.

The chain recombines TRBV19 with TRBJ2-3, with D perhaps TRBD2 (5 bases). This CDR3 contains 15 residues. V was shortened by 7 bases and J by 2 bases, with 16 bases between the two germline ends. The germline gives CDR1 LNHDA, CDR2 SQIVND (reference sequence). The CDR3 region has the DNA TGTGCCAGTACCGAGACGAGCGGAATCACAGATACGCAGTATTTT. The encoded protein is CASTETSGITDTQYF.

This chain connects TRBV6-5 to TRBJ1-1; 8 nucleotides match TRBD1. The V segment lost 7 bases and the J segment 5 bases; nucleotides outside the gene matches: 6. The CDR3 sequence is 13 residues long. Germline V CDR1 and CDR2: MNHEY, SVGAGI. For the CDR3, the DNA is TGTGCCAGCACCCGGACAGGGCGGACTGAAGCTTTCTTT. Amino acids: CASTRTGRTEAFF.

The chain recombines TRBV15 with TRBJ1-1, with D tentatively TRBD1 (5 bases). Germline CDR1 reads LNHNV; CDR2 reads YYDKDF (reference sequence). The CDR3 has 19 residues. V was shortened by 1 base and J by 1 base, with 22 bases between the two germline ends. As DNA, the CDR3 is TGTGCCACCAGCAGAGCTACCATGGGACTGCGAAAACCGAACACTGAAGCTTTCTTT. Amino acid sequence: CATSRATMGLRKPNTEAFF.

In nucleotides, the CDR3 is TGTGCCATCAGTGCAGTACAGGGGTCCTACGAGCAGTACGTC. Its translation: CAISAVQGSYEQYV. The chain has TRBV10-3 and TRBJ2-7; 7 nucleotides align to TRBD1. CDR3 length equals 14 residues. V was clipped by 4 bases and J by 1 base; unmatched bases: 4. Germline lookup yields CDR1 ENHRY and CDR2 SYGVKD.

A note on this clone: At one end the junction does not follow the germline gene, possibly because of a read error. The chain joins TRBV7-7 to TRBJ2-5; TRBD1 agrees at 12 bases. The CDR3 runs 16 residues. CDR1 SSHAT and CDR2 FNYEAQ come from the germline V gene (reference sequence). The CDR3 nucleotides are TGTGCTAGCAGCCCCGCCGGGACAGGGGGCGAGGAGACCCAGTACTTC. This sequence encodes CASSPAGTGGEETQYF.

The V and J genes are TRBV25-1 and TRBJ2-5; 10 nucleotides align to TRBD2. Germline V gene sequence: CDR1 MGHDK, CDR2 SYGVNS. Losses at the gene ends were 6 bases for V and 5 bases for J; bases not matched to a gene: 3. The CDR3 spans 13 residues. CDR3 in DNA: TGTGCCAGCAGCCCGGGACTAGCGGAGACCCAGTACTTC. It yields the protein CASSPGLAETQYF.

V gene TRBV18 combines with J gene TRBJ2-5; no firm D call. The V end was cut by 3 bases, the J end by 0 bases, with 8 bases between. The V gene's germline CDR1 is KGHSH and CDR2 LQKENI. The CDR3 consists of 14 residues. DNA for the CDR3: TGTGCCAGCTCACCCGCGGTCCACCAAGAGACCCAGTACTTC. It encodes CASSPAVHQETQYF.

This rearrangement joins TRBV29-1 to TRBJ2-3; the D gene is possibly TRBD2 (5 bases). The V end was cut by 4 bases, the J end by 5 bases, with 13 bases between. The CDR3 totals 13 residues. Germline-derived CDR1 and CDR2 are SQVTM and ANQGSEA. The CDR3 DNA sequence: TGCAGCGTTGCCCCATCACGGGGAGATACGCAGTATTTT. Residues: CSVAPSRGDTQYF.

The chain employs TRBV29-1 and TRBJ1-5, with 7 bases aligning to TRBD1. The germline V gene encodes CDR1 SQVTM and CDR2 ANQGSEA. The CDR3 is made up of 14 amino acids. V was clipped by 4 bases and J by 1 base; unmatched bases: 4. The CDR3 DNA sequence: TGCAGCGTTGCCACAGGGGTCAGCAATCAGCCCCAGCATTTT. Its protein is CSVATGVSNQPQHF.

This clone was seen just once. This chain connects TRBV21-1 to TRBJ1-1; the DNA was not compared with TRBD1, the D call given in the table. TRBV21-1 is listed as a pseudogene. CDR3 size: 16 residues. The CDR3 spells CASSNPPTGVATEAFF. The CDR3 region has the DNA TGTGCCAGCAGCAATCCGCCGACAGGGGTCGCTACTGAAGCTTTCTTT.

The V gene is TRBV4-2, the J gene TRBJ2-2; 10 bases fit TRBD1. The CDR3 extends over 17 amino acids. Unmatched junction bases numbered 6, after V lost 1 base and J lost 4 bases. Germline-derived CDR1 and CDR2 are LGHNA and YNFKEQ. In DNA form, the CDR3 reads TGTGCCAGCAGCCAAGTCCGACAGGGGGCGGGCACCGGGGAGCTGTTTTTT. As protein: CASSQVRQGAGTGELFF.

The rearrangement links TRBV7-9 to TRBJ1-5; D uncertain. This CDR3 region has 14 residues. With 2 bases removed from V and 1 base from J, the gap between germline ends came to 6 bases. Germline CDR1 is SEHNR and CDR2 is FQNEAQ (reference sequence). The CDR3 coding sequence is TGTGCCAGCAGCTTAACAACAAGCAATCAGCCCCAGCATTTT. Residues: CASSLTTSNQPQHF.

The chain couples TRBV28 to TRBJ1-2, with 8 bases identical to TRBD1. V dropped 6 bases and J dropped 8; count of bases not matched to a gene: 8. The germline V gene encodes CDR1 MDHEN and CDR2 SYDVKM. This CDR3 has 13 amino acids. As DNA, the CDR3 is TGTGCCAGCAGACCCTCGACAGGGGCGGGCTACACCTTC. Its protein product is CASRPSTGAGYTF.